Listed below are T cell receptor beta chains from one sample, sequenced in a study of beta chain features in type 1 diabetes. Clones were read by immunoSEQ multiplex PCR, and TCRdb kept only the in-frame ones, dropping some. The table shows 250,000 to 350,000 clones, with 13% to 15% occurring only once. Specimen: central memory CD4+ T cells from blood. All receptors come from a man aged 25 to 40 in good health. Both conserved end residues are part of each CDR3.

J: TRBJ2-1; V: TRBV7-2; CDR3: CASRDPGLHIYNEQFF
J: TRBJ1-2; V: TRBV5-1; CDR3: CASSPDLGASNYGYTF
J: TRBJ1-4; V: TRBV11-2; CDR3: CASSFPGGLSEKLFF
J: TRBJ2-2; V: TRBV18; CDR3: CASSPWDTGELFF
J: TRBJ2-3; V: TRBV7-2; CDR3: CASSSQGRQFFTDTQYF
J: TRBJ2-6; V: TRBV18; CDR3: CASSPMGWTRAGANVLTF
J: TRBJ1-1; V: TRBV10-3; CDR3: CAISRQPSTEAFF
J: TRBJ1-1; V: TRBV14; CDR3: CASSQDLEAFF
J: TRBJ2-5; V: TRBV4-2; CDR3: CASSQTDRGETQYF
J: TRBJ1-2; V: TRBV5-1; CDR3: CASSDATDPNYGYTF
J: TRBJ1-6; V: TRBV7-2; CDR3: CASSLDSNSPLHF
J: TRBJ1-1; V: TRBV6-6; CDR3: CASSYLGAGDTEAFF
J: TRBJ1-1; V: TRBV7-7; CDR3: CASSFGQRPSTEAFF
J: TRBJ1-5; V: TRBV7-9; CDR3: CASSLDDRPQHF
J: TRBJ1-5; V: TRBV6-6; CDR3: CASSYPGGKQPQHF
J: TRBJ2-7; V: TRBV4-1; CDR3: CASSQRQDYEQYF
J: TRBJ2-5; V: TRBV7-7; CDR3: CASSFGGMETQYF
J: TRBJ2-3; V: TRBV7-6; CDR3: CASSLAGLRTDTQYF
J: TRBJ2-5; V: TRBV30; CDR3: CAWSVAPLAGGFETQYF
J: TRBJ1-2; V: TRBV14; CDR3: CASSQDPGQGANYGYTF
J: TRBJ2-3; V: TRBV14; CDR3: CASSQVGQPTDTQYF
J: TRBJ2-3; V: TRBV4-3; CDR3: CASSQPGAGGPADTQYF
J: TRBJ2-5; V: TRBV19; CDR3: CASSISLAGTGSETQYF
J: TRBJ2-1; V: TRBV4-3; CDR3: CASSQDLGGYNEQFF
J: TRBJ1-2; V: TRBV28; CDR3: CASSVGTSYGYTF
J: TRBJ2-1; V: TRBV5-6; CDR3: CASSLTSGSYNEQFF
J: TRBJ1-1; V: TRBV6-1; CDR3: CASSENRGAFF
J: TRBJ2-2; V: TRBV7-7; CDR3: CASSLSGLADQTGELFF
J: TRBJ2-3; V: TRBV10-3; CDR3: CAIGARTDTQYF
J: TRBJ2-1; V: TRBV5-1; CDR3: CASSLGQYNEQFF
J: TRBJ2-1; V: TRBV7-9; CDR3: CASSPSKPFGYNEQFF
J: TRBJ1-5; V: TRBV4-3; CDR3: CASSQVRDSRQPQHF
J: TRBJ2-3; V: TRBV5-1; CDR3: CASGASGNTDTQYF
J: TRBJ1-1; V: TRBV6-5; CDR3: CASSRQGAMNTEAFF
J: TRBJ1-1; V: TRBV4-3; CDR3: CASSHDQGTEAFF
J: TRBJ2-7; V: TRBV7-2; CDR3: CASSPRARHEQYF
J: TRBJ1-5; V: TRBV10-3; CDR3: CAISTLTGQPQHF
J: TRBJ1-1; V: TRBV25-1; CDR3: CASSVGLNTEAFF
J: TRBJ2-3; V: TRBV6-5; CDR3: CASSPGGGGTDTQYF
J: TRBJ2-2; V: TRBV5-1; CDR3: CASSWGLAGLRNTGELFF
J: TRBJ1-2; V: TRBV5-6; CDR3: CASSPGTDKGYTF
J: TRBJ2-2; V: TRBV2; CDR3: CASNGASDTGELFF
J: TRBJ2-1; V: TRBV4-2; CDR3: CASSQEGSQGYNEQFF
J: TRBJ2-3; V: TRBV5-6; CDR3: CASRQLGADTQYF
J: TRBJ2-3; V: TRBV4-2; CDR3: CASSLGQGTDTQYF
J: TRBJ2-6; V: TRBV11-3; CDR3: CASSLGGRSGANVLTF
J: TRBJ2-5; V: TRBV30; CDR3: CAWEPGTGYTQYF
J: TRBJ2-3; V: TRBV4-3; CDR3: CASSQDSAGGLTDTQYF